The following is a T cell receptor (beta chain) sequence with its context. Its specificity is unknown. V trimming: 7 bases; J trimming: 0 bases; junction bases outside the gene matches: 11. There are 16 residues in the CDR3. This entry comes from a study of CD8 T cells in ankylosing spondylitis. General observations from the study: Disease-linked clones displayed a CD8+ phenotype and appeared relatively rarely in peripheral blood. Blood from ankylosing spondylitis patients appeared to carry a characteristic roughly 8-variant TCR beta motif. Within matched ankylosing spondylitis synovial fluid, disease-linked clones were reportedly significantly enriched.

TCRdb fed the 5' RACE reads into MiXCR, producing one record per CDR3 protein. This table holds roughly 450,000 distinct CDR3 sequences, roughly 26% found once. The sequenced sample consisted of blood, either unsorted or a sorted T cell fraction (not recorded which). This clonotype was sampled from a male donor with ankylosing spondylitis. The gene calls are TRBV12-3 or TRBV12-4 and TRBJ1-1; 7 bases map to TRBD1. CDR3: CASNRQGQVMNTEAFF. The CDR3 DNA follows: TGTGCCAGCAACCGACAGGGCCAGGTCATGAACACTGAAGCTTTCTTT.